This T cell receptor (beta chain) was obtained from a study of low-dose radiotherapy and immunotherapy resistance in tumors. On the study more broadly: Patients were treated with intravenous nivolumab at 240 mg every two weeks and were also dosed with ipilimumab at 1 mg/kg every six weeks. Every two weeks, the protocol called for intravenous cyclophosphamide at 200 mg/m2. It was given one day before each radiation and immunotherapy administration.

Regarding time point: before trial treatment. Eligibility was restricted to patients presenting with advanced solid tumors that lacked tumor-infiltrating lymphocytes. This clonotype was recorded many times. First-strand cDNA relied on TRAV- and TRBV-specific primers spanning alpha and beta chains. Over approximately 19 PCR cycles, TCRs were amplified from a constant-region primer and V-primer adapter. Each CDR3 protein gets one entry after TCRdb re-called the reads with MiXCR. The sample consists of tens of thousands of distinct CDR3 sequences, around 17% of them appearing once. Germline CDR1 MNHEY, CDR2 SVGEGT. The CDR3 length is 15 residues. The J segment lost 5 bases and the V segment lost 6 bases, leaving 12 bases of the junction unmatched.

The TCR originated in a male donor with prostate cancer. The sequencing used PBMCs, collected before treatment. V gene TRBV6-2 or TRBV6-3 combines with J gene TRBJ2-7, with TRBD2 matching over 8 bases. The CDR3 protein is CASSVGGLGANEQYF. CDR3 DNA: TGTGCCAGCAGCGTGGGGGGACTAGGGGCTAACGAGCAGTACTTC.